These T cell receptor beta chains were read from a single sample in a study of shared clonotypes between healthy human individuals. This table comes from immunoSEQ multiplex PCR, and its TCRdb copy is limited to in-frame clones, with some not included. The sample consists of a few million clones, approximately 90% of them appearing once. Sequencing input: naive CD4+ T cells from PBMCs. The receptors shown here come from a man aged 18 to 29 in good health. Some clones in this sample may be carry-over from other donors' samples. CDR3s include the opening cysteine and the closing phenylalanine or tryptophan. The D gene is left open where the match is weak. The size entry is marked missing in some rows and otherwise reads once, few, many or a size class.

v_gene	d_gene	j_gene	abundance	CDR3nt	CDR3aa
TRBV9	NA	TRBJ1-3	NA	TGTGCCAGCAGCCCGAGGGGGGGGGACACCATATATTTT	CASSPRGGDTIYF
TRBV28	TRBD2	TRBJ2-1	NA	TGTGCCAGCAGAGATAGCGGGCACGCTCCTACTAATGAGCAGTTCTTC	CASRDSGHAPTNEQFF
TRBV20-1	NA	TRBJ2-7	once	TGCAGTGCTAGGGTCTACGAGCAGTACTTC	CSARVYEQYF
TRBV5-6	TRBD2	TRBJ2-1	NA	TGTGCCAGCAGCTTGGGGACTAGCGGGAGGAGTTGGTCCTACAATGAGCAGTTCTTC	CASSLGTSGRSWSYNEQFF
TRBV10-3	TRBD2	TRBJ2-3	NA	TGTGCCATGGGGACTAGCGGGAGCGCAGATACGCAGTATTTT	CAMGTSGSADTQYF
TRBV18	NA	TRBJ1-3	NA	TGTGCCAGCTCAACGAGGGCCCTTGGGGACACCATATATTTT	CASSTRALGDTIYF
TRBV10-3	TRBD1	TRBJ1-1	NA	TGTGCCTCCGGACAGGCCCCGGCCACTGAAGCTTTCTTT	CASGQAPATEAFF
TRBV5-6	NA	TRBJ1-2	NA	TGTGCCAGCAGTATTAGAGGTACAGGGACTGGCTACACCTTC	CASSIRGTGTGYTF
TRBV4-2	TRBD2	TRBJ2-7	NA	TGTGCCAGCAGCCAATTCCTAGCGGGTAACGAGCAGTACTTC	CASSQFLAGNEQYF
TRBV18	NA	TRBJ2-7	NA	TGTGCCAGCTCACCCCGAGGAACTGAGCAGTACTTC	CASSPRGTEQYF
TRBV9	NA	TRBJ1-1	NA	TGTGCCAGCAGCGTTTCCGGGTCCGTAAAGAACACTGAAGCTTTCTTT	CASSVSGSVKNTEAFF
TRBV6-6	TRBD1	TRBJ2-5	NA	TGTGCCAGCAGAAGGGGGCCAGCAGAGACCCAGTACTTC	CASRRGPAETQYF
TRBV28	NA	TRBJ2-7	NA	TGTGCCACGAGGACAGAGGATGGGTTATACGAGCAGTACTTC	CATRTEDGLYEQYF
TRBV11-3	TRBD1	TRBJ1-3	NA	TGTGCCAGCAGCTTAGTACAAGGGGACAGTTTCTCTGGAAACACCATATATTTT	CASSLVQGDSFSGNTIYF
TRBV5-1	TRBD1	TRBJ1-1	NA	TGCGCCAGCAGCTACGGGACAGCCCAAGCCTGGGACACTGAAGCTTTCTTT	CASSYGTAQAWDTEAFF
TRBV5-1	NA	TRBJ1-2	once	TGCGCCAGCAGCTTGGACAGGAGGGGCTACACCTTC	CASSLDRRGYTF
TRBV9	NA	TRBJ2-1	NA	TGTGCCAGCAGCGCCTACGACAATGAGCAGTTCTTC	CASSAYDNEQFF
TRBV30	TRBD1	TRBJ1-5	few	TGTGCCTGGTCGACAGGGAGGGTTAGTCAGCCCCAGCATTTT	CAWSTGRVSQPQHF
TRBV27	NA	TRBJ2-7	once	TGTGCCAGCAGTTTAAAGGGTGGCTACGAGCAGTACTTC	CASSLKGGYEQYF
TRBV7-8	TRBD2	TRBJ2-1	NA	TGTGCCAGCAGCTTAGCGGGCGGGAGGAACTACAATGAGCAGTTCTTC	CASSLAGGRNYNEQFF
TRBV7-9	TRBD1	TRBJ1-3	NA	TGTGCCAGCAGCCCAGACAGGGGGCCGGGAAACACCATATATTTT	CASSPDRGPGNTIYF
TRBV5-5	TRBD2	TRBJ2-5	NA	TGTGCCAGCAGCTTGGGAGGACTAGCGGGAGCAGAGACCCAGTACTTC	CASSLGGLAGAETQYF
TRBV13	NA	TRBJ2-7	once	TGTGCCAGCAGCTTAGGGCAGGGAATAGGGTGGGAGCAGTACTTC	CASSLGQGIGWEQYF
TRBV19	NA	TRBJ2-3	NA	TGTGCCAGTAGTATAGGGGGGTTTCCAGATACGCAGTATTTT	CASSIGGFPDTQYF
TRBV18	TRBD1	TRBJ1-1	once	TGTGCCAGCTCACCGAGGACAGGGATGAACACTGAAGCTTTCTTT	CASSPRTGMNTEAFF
TRBV30	TRBD1	TRBJ1-5	NA	TGTGCCTGGAGAGGGGGACAGGGAAGCAATCAGCCCCAGCATTTT	CAWRGGQGSNQPQHF
TRBV29-1	TRBD1	TRBJ2-2	NA	TGCAGCGCTGGGACAGGGTCGCACACCGGGGAGCTGTTTTTT	CSAGTGSHTGELFF
TRBV10-2	TRBD2	TRBJ2-3	once	TGCGCCAGCAGTCCCTTAGCGGGAAACACAGATACGCAGTATTTT	CASSPLAGNTDTQYF
TRBV27	TRBD1	TRBJ2-2	NA	TGTGCCAGCAACTCGACAGGGGGCGACGACACCGGGGAGCTGTTTTTT	CASNSTGGDDTGELFF
TRBV18	NA	TRBJ2-1	NA	TGTGCCAGCTCACCACTAGCGAACAATGAGCAGTTCTTC	CASSPLANNEQFF
TRBV28	TRBD2	TRBJ2-7	NA	TGTGCCAGCAAAACGGGACTAGCGGCCGCCTACGAGCAGTACTTC	CASKTGLAAAYEQYF
TRBV4-2	NA	TRBJ2-3	NA	TGTGCCAGCAGCCGTGGGGGAGGAGATACGCAGTATTTT	CASSRGGGDTQYF
TRBV14	TRBD2	TRBJ2-1	NA	TGTGCCAGCAGCCCGACCGGGACGGAAGAAGCGGGAGCGGACTTCTTC	CASSPTGTEEAGADFF
TRBV5-1	TRBD1	TRBJ2-1	once	TGCGCCAGCAGCATAGCCGGACAGGGCAACAATGAGCAGTTCTTC	CASSIAGQGNNEQFF
TRBV5-1	TRBD2	TRBJ2-7	NA	TGCGCCAGCAGCTTGGCGGGTAGCGGGACCACCTACGAGCAGTACTTC	CASSLAGSGTTYEQYF
TRBV6-1	NA	TRBJ2-6	NA	TGTGCCAGCAGTGAAGAAGCTGGGGCCAACGTCCTGACTTTC	CASSEEAGANVLTF
TRBV6-5	NA	TRBJ2-5	NA	TGTGCCAGCAGTCAAACAGGGGGGGACCCGGTGACCCAGTACTTC	CASSQTGGDPVTQYF
TRBV29-1	TRBD2	TRBJ2-1	NA	TGCAGCGTTGAACCCCCGGGACTAGTTGTGAATGAGCAGTTCTTC	CSVEPPGLVVNEQFF